One TCR beta chain is described in this entry. Its target is unknown. This CDR3 region has 13 residues. Trimming shortened V by 1 base and J by 4 bases, and 8 bases separated the two germline ends. Germline values: CDR1 SGHNT, CDR2 YYREEE (reference sequence). Treatment described: oral pan-JAK inhibitor, 5-10 mg twice daily. Researchers took lesional scalp punch biopsies and peripheral blood from people who were alopecia areata patients. This sample is part of a study of CD8+ T cells in alopecia areata. In the study overall: Scoring of treated patients' severity used the percentage of affected scalp area. Study findings and constraints: Affected scalp, especially in alopecia totalis/universalis, had a higher clonality than normal scalp did. Scalp clonality decreased significantly with tofacitinib, and so did expanded CD8+ clones among the top 100.

Reverse transcription of extracted RNA yielded cDNA, which provided the sequencing template. Sequencing used immunoSEQ multiplex PCR; TCRdb keeps in-frame clones, though not all of them. The sample has about 180,000 clones, 51% seen once; the top ten hold about 9.4%. This chain uses TRBV5-4 with TRBJ2-5; the D gene is possibly TRBD1 (5 bases). This specimen was CD8+ T cells sorted from blood, taken at roughly week 52, from a patient treated with tofacitinib. This TCR was recovered from a human donor with alopecia areata. The CDR3 coding sequence is TGTGCCAGCAGCTTGTTTACAGGAGAGACCCAGTACTTC. This encodes CASSLFTGETQYF.